The 8 T cell receptor beta chains in this list originate from one sample, sequenced in a study of blood T cell repertoires in COVID-19. The protocol was immunoSEQ multiplex PCR, while the TCRdb copy is restricted to in-frame clones and leaves out a portion. The sample lists tens of thousands of clones; about 90% were seen once. The specimen sequenced was peripheral blood. Receptors were obtained from an elderly man in a cohort sampled during active COVID-19.

Only a few counts were recorded for this clone. V usage is TRBV18 and J usage is TRBJ1-6; 7 bases are shared with TRBD1. CDR3 length equals 13 residues. Germline CDR1 KGHSH, CDR2 LQKENI. J lost 11 bases, V lost 2 bases, and 3 bases had no gene match. Here the CDR3 reads CASSPTGDPPLHF. CDR3 DNA: TGTGCCAGCTCACCAACAGGGGACCCACCCCTCCACTTT.

The chain links TRBV2 to TRBJ1-1; 8 bases map to TRBD1. The germline gives CDR1 SNHLY, CDR2 FYNNEI. The CDR3 is 14 amino acids. The junction had 8 bases not matched to a gene; V was cut back by 7 bases and J by 4 bases. The DNA for the CDR3 is TGTGCCAGCATTACCGACAGGGGAGGCACTGAAGCTTTCTTT. Amino acid sequence: CASITDRGGTEAFF.

The chain has TRBV11-2 and TRBJ1-6; D remains unclear. The germline V gene has CDR1 SGHAT and CDR2 FQNNGV. The V gene lost 5 bases and the J gene lost 0 bases, with 14 bases spanning the gap. This CDR3 comprises 17 residues. CDR3 in amino acids: CASSLGMGSSYNSPLHF. The CDR3 bases are TGTGCCAGCAGCCTCGGCATGGGGAGCTCCTATAATTCACCCCTCCACTTT.

V is TRBV7-3 and J is TRBJ2-1, with D possibly matching TRBD2 (5 bases). The V gene lost 1 base and the J gene lost 4 bases, with 5 bases spanning the gap. The CDR3 consists of 13 residues. The germline V gene has CDR1 SGHTA and CDR2 FQGTGA. The CDR3 is CASSLREYNEQFF. As DNA, the CDR3 is TGTGCCAGCAGCTTAAGGGAGTACAATGAGCAGTTCTTC.

The chain has TRBV6-5 and TRBJ1-4; a weak D match, TRBD1 (5 bases). The germline gives CDR1 MNHEY, CDR2 SVGAGI. This CDR3 has 13 residues. Trimming pared 6 bases from V and 5 bases from J, leaving 10 bases between. The CDR3 DNA reads as TGTGCCAGCAGCCCGGGGGGGAATGAAAAACTGTTTTTT. Translation: CASSPGGNEKLFF.

J is TRBJ2-2 and V is TRBV11-2; unclear D gene. V was shortened by 8 bases and J by 0 bases, with 10 bases between the two germline ends. Germline loops: CDR1 SGHAT, CDR2 FQNNGV. There are 14 residues in the CDR3. The chain's CDR3 is CASGGPANTGELFF. The CDR3 region has the DNA TGTGCCAGCGGCGGTCCAGCGAACACCGGGGAGCTGTTTTTT. Supplemented by reference TRBV11-2 and TRBJ2-2, the full variable domain reads EAGVAQSPRYKIIEKRQSVAFWCNPISGHATLYWYQQILGQGPKLLIQFQNNGVVDDSQLPKDRFSAERLKGVDSTLKIQPAKLEDSAVYLCASGGPANTGELFFGEGSRLTVL.

The chain is built from TRBV9 and TRBJ1-1, with a possible D match to TRBD1 (6 bases). Germline CDR1 and CDR2: SGDLS and YYNGEE. V lost 0 bases and J 3 bases, leaving 18 bases between the germline ends. The CDR3 is 17 amino acids. DNA for the CDR3: TGTGCCAGCAGCGTAGGGACAGCGCTAGGGCGGGACACTGAAGCTTTCTTT. This codes for CASSVGTALGRDTEAFF.

The chain employs TRBV6-5 and TRBJ1-4; maybe TRBD1 (6 bases). The CDR3 is 15 residues long. Germline V CDR1 and CDR2: MNHEY, SVGAGI. V shed 0 bases and J shed 7 bases, with 12 bases lying between them. The CDR3 DNA reads TGTGCCAGCAGTTACTCAACAGGGTGGGGTGAAAAACTGTTTTTT. It specifies CASSYSTGWGEKLFF.